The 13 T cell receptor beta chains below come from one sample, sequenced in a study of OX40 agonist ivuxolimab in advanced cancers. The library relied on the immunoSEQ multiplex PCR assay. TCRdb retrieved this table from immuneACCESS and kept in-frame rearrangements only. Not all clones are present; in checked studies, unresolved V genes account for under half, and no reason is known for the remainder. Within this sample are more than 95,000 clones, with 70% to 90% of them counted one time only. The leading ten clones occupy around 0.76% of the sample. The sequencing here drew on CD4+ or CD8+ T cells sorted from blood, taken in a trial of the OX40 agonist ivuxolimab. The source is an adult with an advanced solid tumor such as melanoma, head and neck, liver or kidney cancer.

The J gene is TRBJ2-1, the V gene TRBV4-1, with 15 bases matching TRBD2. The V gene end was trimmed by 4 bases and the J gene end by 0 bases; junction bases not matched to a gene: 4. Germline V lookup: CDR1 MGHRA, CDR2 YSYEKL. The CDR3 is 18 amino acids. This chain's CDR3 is CASSPGLAGGFSYNEQFF. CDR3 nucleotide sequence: TGCGCCAGCAGCCCTGGACTAGCGGGGGGGTTCTCCTACAATGAGCAGTTCTTC.

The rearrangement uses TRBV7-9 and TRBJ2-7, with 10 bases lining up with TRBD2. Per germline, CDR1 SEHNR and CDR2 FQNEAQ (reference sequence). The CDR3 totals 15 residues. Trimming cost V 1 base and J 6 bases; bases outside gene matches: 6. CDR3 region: CASSLGAGGPGEQYF. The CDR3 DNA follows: TGTGCCAGCAGCTTAGGAGCGGGGGGGCCCGGCGAGCAGTACTTC.

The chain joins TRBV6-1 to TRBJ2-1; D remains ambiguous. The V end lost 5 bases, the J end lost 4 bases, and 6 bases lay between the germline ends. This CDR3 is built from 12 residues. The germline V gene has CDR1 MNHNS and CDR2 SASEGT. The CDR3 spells CASSLFYNEQFF. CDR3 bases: TGTGCCAGCAGTTTATTTTACAATGAGCAGTTCTTC.

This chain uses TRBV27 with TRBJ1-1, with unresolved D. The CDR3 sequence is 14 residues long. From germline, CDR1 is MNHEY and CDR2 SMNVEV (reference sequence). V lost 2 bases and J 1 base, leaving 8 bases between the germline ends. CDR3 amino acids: CASSLKGWNTEAFF. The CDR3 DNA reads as TGTGCCAGCAGTTTAAAGGGCTGGAACACTGAAGCTTTCTTT.

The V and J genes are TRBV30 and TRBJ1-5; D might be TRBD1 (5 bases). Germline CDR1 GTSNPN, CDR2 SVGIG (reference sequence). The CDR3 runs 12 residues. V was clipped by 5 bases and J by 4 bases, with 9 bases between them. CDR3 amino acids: CAWGGGNQPQHF. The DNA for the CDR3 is TGTGCCTGGGGGGGAGGGAATCAGCCCCAGCATTTT.

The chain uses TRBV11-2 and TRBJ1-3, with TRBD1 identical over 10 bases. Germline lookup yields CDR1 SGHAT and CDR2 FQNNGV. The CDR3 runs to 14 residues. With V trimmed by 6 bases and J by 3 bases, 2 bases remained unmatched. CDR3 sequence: CASRTGGVGNTIYF. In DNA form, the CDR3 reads TGTGCCAGCAGGACAGGGGGCGTTGGAAACACCATATATTTT.

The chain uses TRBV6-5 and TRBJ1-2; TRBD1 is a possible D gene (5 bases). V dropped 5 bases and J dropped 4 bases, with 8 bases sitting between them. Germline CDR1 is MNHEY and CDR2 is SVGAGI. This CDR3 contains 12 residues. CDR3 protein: CASSGTAYGYTF. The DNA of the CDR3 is TGTGCCAGCAGTGGGACCGCCTATGGCTACACCTTC.

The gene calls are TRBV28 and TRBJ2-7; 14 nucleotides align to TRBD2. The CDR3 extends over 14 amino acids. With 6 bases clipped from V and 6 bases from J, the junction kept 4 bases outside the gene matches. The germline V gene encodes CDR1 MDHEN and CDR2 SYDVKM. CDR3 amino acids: CASRQTSGGVEQYF. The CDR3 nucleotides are TGTGCCAGCAGACAGACTAGCGGGGGGGTCGAGCAGTACTTC.

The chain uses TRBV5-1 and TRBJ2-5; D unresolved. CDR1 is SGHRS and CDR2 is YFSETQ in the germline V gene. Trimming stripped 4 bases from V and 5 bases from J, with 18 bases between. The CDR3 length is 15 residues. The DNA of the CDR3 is TGCGCCAGCAGCCCTCCCGGGTCCGGGTTCGAGACCCAGTACTTC. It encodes CASSPPGSGFETQYF.

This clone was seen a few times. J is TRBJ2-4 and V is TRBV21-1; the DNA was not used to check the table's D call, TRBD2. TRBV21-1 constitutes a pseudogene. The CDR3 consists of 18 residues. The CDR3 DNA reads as TGTGCCAGCAGCCCCGCCCCGCCGGGGGGCGCTTCCAAAAACATTCAGTACTTC. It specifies CASSPAPPGGASKNIQYF.

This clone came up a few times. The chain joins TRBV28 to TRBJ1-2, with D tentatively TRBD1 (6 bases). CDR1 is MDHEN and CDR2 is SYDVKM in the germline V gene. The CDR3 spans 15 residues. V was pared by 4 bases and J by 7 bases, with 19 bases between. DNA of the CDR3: TGTGCCAGCAGTTCCTTACAGGGATTGGGCTCTGGCTACACCTTC. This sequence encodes CASSSLQGLGSGYTF.

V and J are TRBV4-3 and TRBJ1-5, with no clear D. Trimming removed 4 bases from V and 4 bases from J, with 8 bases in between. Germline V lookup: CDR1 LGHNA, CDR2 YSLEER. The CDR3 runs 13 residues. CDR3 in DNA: TGCGCCAGCAGCCTAGACGGAAATCAGCCCCAGCATTTT. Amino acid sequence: CASSLDGNQPQHF.

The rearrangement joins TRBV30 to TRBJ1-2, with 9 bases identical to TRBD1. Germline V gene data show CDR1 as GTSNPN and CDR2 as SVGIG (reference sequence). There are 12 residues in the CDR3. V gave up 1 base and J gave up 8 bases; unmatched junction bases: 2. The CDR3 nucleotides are TGTGCCTGGAGTGGGACAGGGGCCGGCTACACCTTC. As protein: CAWSGTGAGYTF.